This entry features one TCR beta chain sequence. The data derive from a study of cytomegalovirus exposure and HLA in healthy donors. Amplification used 60 Vbeta primers and 13 Jbeta primers. TCRdb's copy holds only in-frame clones and misses some; the assay was immunoSEQ multiplex PCR. The table includes 90,000 to 150,000 clones, under 80% detected once. Per the germline V gene, CDR1 is SGHRS and CDR2 is YFSETQ. The length of the CDR3 is 19 residues. V lost 0 bases and J lost 0; bases outside the gene matches: 9. The genes are TRBV5-1 and TRBJ2-6, with TRBD1 identical over 7 bases. This receptor was obtained from a woman aged 45 to 65 in good health and CMV-seropositive. The sequenced sample was PBMCs. CDR3 nucleotide sequence: TGCGCCAGCAGCTTGGATCCTTGGACAGGTTTCTCTGGGGCCAACGTCCTGACTTTC. Translation: CASSLDPWTGFSGANVLTF.